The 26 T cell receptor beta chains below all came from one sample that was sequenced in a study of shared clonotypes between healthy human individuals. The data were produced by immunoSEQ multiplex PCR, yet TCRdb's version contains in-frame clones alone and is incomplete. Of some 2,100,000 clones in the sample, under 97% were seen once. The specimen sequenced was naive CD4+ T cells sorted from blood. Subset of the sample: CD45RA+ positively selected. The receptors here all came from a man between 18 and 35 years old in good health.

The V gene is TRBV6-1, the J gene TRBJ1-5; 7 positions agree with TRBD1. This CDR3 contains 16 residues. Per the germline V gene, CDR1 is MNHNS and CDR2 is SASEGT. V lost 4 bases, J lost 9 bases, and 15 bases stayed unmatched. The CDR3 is CASSAQLSGTAMPQHF. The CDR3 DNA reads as TGTGCCAGCAGTGCCCAACTCTCGGGGACAGCCATGCCCCAGCATTTT.

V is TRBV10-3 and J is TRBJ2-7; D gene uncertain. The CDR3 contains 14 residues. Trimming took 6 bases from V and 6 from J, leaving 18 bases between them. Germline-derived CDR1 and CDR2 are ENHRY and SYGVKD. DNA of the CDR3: TGTGCCATCAGCTTTGGGTCGGGTCTCGGCGAGCAGTACTTC. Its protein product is CAISFGSGLGEQYF.

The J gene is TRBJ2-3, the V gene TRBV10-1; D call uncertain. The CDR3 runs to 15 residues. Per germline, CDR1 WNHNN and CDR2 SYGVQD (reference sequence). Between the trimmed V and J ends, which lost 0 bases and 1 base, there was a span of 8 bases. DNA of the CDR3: TGCGCCAGCAGTGAGTCGAGTTGGGGCACAGATACGCAGTATTTT. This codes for CASSESSWGTDTQYF.

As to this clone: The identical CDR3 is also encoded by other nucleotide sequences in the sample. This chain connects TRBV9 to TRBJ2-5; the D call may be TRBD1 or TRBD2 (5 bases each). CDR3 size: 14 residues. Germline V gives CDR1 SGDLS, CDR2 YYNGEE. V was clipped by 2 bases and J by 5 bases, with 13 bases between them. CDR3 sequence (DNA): TGTGCCAGCAGCGTCCCGGGGTCAGGGGAGACCCAGTACTTC. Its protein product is CASSVPGSGETQYF. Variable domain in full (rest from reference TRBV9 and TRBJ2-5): DSGVTQTPKHLITATGQRVTLRCSPRSGDLSVYWYQQSLDQGLQFLIQYYNGEERAKGNILERFSAQQFPDLHSELNLSSLELGDSALYFCASSVPGSGETQYFGPGTRLLVL.

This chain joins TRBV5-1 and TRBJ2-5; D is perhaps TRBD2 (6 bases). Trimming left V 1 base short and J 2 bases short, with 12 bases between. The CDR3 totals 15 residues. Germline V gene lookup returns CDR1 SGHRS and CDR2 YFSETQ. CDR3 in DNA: TGCGCCAGCAGCTTGCGGGGGTCTACTCAAGAGACCCAGTACTTC. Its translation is CASSLRGSTQETQYF.

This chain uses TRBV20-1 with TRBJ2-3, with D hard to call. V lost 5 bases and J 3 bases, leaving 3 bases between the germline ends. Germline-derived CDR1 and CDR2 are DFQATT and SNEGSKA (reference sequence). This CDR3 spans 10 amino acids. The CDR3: CSAFTDTQYF. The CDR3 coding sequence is TGCAGTGCTTTTACAGATACGCAGTATTTT.

This CDR3 reads CASSYSPTGAYEQYF. CDR3 nucleotide sequence: TGTGCCAGCAGTTACTCGCCGACGGGAGCCTACGAGCAGTACTTC. This chain uses TRBV6-6 with TRBJ2-7; D possibly corresponds to TRBD2 (6 bases). CDR1 is MNHNY and CDR2 is SVGAGI in the germline V gene (reference sequence). The V and J ends lost 0 bases and 2 bases respectively, with 11 bases between them. This CDR3 has 15 amino acids.

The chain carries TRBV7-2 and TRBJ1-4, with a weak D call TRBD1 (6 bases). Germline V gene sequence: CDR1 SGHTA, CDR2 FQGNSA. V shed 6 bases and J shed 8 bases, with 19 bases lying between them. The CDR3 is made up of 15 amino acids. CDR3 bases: TGTGCCAGCAGTGTAGCTTCTGGGGGCCAAGAAAAACTGTTTTTT. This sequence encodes CASSVASGGQEKLFF.

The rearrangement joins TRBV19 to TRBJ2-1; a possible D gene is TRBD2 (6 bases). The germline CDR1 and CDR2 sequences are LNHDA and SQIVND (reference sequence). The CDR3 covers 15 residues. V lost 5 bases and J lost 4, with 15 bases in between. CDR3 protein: CASSPKRVSYNEQFF. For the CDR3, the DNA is TGTGCCAGTAGTCCAAAGCGGGTCTCGTACAATGAGCAGTTCTTC.

This chain's CDR3 is CASSLIRVSLIHQPQHF. In DNA, the CDR3 is TGTGCCAGCAGCTTAATCAGGGTGTCCCTCATTCATCAGCCCCAGCATTTT. The chain is built from TRBV7-4 and TRBJ1-5; perhaps TRBD1 as D (5 bases). This CDR3 is built from 17 residues. The germline V gene has CDR1 SGHVT and CDR2 SQSDAQ. V was clipped by 2 bases and J by 5 bases, with 19 bases between them.

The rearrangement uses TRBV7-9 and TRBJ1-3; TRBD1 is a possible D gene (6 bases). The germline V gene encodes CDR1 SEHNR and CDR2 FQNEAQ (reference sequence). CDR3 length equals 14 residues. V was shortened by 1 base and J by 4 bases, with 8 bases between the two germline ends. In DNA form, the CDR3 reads TGTGCCAGCAGCTTAGGACAGGCGGGAAACACCATATATTTT. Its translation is CASSLGQAGNTIYF.

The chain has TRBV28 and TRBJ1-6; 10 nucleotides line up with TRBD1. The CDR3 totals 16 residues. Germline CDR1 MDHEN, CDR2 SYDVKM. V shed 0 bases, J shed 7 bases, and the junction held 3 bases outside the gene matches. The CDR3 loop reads CASSLWTGGENSPLHF. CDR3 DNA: TGTGCCAGCAGTTTATGGACAGGGGGCGAGAATTCACCCCTCCACTTT.

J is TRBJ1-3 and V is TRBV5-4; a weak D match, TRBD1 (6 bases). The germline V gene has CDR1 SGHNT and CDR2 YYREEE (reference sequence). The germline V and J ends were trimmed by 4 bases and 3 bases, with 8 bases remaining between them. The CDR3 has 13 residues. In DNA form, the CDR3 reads TGTGCCAGCAGCCAGGGGAATGGAAACACCATATATTTT. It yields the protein CASSQGNGNTIYF.

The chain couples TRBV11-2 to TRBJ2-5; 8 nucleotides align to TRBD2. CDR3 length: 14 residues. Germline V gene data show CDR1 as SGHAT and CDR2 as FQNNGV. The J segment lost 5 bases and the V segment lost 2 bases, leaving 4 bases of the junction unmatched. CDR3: CASSLSRGGETQYF. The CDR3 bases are TGTGCCAGCAGCTTATCACGGGGGGGTGAGACCCAGTACTTC. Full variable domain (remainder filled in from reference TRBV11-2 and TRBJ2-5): EAGVAQSPRYKIIEKRQSVAFWCNPISGHATLYWYQQILGQGPKLLIQFQNNGVVDDSQLPKDRFSAERLKGVDSTLKIQPAKLEDSAVYLCASSLSRGGETQYFGPGTRLLVL.

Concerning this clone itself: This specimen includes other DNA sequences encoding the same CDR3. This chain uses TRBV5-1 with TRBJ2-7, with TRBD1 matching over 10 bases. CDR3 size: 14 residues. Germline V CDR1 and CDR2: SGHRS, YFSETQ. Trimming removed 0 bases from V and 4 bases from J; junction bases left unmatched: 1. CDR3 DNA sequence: TGCGCCAGCAGCTTGGCGGGACAGGGGTACGAGCAGTACTTC. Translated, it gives CASSLAGQGYEQYF. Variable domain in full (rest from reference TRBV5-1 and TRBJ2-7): KAGVTQTPRYLIKTRGQQVTLSCSPISGHRSVSWYQQTPGQGLQFLFEYFSETQRNKGNFPGRFSGRQFSNSRSEMNVSTLELGDSALYLCASSLAGQGYEQYFGPGTRLTVT.

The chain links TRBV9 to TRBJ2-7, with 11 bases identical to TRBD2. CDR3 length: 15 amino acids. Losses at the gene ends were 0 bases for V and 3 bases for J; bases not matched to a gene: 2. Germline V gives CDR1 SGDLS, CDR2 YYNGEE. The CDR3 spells CASSVAGTSGYEQYF. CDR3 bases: TGTGCCAGCAGCGTAGCGGGGACTAGCGGCTACGAGCAGTACTTC.

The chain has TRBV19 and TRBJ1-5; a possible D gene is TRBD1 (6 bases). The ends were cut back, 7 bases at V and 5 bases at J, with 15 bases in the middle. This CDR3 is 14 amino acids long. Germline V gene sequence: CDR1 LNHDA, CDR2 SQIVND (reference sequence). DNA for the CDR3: TGTGCCAGTAACCCGGACAGTTCTTATCAGCCCCAGCATTTT. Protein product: CASNPDSSYQPQHF. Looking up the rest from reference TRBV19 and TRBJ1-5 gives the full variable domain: DGGITQSPKYLFRKEGQNVTLSCEQNLNHDAMYWYRQDPGQGLRLIYYSQIVNDFQKGDIAEGYSVSREKKESFPLTVTSAQKNPTAFYLCASNPDSSYQPQHFGDGTRLSIL.

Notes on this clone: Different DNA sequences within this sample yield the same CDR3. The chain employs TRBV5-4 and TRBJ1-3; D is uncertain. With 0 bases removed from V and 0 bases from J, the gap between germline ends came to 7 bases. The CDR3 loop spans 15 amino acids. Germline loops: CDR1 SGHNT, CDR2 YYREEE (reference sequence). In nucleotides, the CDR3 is TGTGCCAGCAGCTTGGGTTCAAACTCTGGAAACACCATATATTTT. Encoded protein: CASSLGSNSGNTIYF. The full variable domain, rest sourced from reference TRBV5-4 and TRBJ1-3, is ETGVTQSPTHLIKTRGQQVTLRCSSQSGHNTVSWYQQALGQGPQFIFQYYREEENGRGNFPPRFSGLQFPNYSSELNVNALELDDSALYLCASSLGSNSGNTIYFGEGSWLTVV.

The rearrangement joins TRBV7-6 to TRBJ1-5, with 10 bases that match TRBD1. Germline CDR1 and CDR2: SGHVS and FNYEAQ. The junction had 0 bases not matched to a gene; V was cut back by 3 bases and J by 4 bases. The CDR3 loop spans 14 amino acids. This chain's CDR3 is CASSLGQGNQPQHF. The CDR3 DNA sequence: TGTGCCAGCAGCTTGGGACAGGGGAATCAGCCCCAGCATTTT.

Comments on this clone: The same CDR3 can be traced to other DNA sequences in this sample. The CDR3 here is CAISVGGPYEQYF. CDR3 in DNA: TGTGCCATCAGTGTAGGGGGTCCCTACGAGCAGTACTTC. The chain is built from TRBV10-3 and TRBJ2-7; perhaps TRBD1 as D (6 bases). Germline CDR1 is ENHRY and CDR2 is SYGVKD. This CDR3 spans 13 amino acids. Trimming cost V 4 bases and J 2 bases, with 9 bases left between them.

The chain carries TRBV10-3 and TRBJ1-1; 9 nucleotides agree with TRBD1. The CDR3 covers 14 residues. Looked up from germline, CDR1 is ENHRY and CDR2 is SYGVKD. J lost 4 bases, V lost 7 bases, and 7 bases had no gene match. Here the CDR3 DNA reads TGTGCCATCACTCGGACAGGGGTGGCCACTGAAGCTTTCTTT. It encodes CAITRTGVATEAFF.

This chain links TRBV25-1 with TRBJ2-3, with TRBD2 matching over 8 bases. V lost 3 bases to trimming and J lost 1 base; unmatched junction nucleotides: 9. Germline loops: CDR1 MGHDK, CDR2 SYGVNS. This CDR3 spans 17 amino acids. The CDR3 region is CASSERAGGSGTDTQYF. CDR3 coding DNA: TGTGCCAGCAGTGAGAGGGCGGGGGGATCGGGCACAGATACGCAGTATTTT.

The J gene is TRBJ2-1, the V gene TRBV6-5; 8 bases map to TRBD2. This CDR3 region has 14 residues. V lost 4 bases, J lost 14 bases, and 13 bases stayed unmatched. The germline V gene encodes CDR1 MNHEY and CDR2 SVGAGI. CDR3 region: CASSSPPTGGQEFF. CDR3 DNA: TGTGCCAGCAGTTCCCCCCCGACGGGGGGGCAAGAGTTCTTC.

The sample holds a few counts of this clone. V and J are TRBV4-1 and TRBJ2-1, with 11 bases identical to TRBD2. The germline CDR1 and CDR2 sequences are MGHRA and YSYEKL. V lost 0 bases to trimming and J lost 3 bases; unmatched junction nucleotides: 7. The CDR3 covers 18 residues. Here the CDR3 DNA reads TGCGCCAGCAGCCAAGAAGGGGACACTAGCGGGGGCTACAATGAGCAGTTCTTC. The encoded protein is CASSQEGDTSGGYNEQFF.

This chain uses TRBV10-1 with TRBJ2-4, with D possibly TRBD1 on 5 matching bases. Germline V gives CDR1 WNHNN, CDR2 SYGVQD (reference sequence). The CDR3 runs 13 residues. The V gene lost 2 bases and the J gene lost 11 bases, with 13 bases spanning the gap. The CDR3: CASSESALGVQYF. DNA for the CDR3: TGCGCCAGCAGTGAGAGTGCTCTAGGGGTTCAGTACTTC.

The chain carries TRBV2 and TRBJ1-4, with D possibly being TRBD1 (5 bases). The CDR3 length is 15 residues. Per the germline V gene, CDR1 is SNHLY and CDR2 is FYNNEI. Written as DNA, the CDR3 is TGTGCACCGAAGGGGCCCCTCCCGACTAATGAAAAACTGTTTTTT. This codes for CAPKGPLPTNEKLFF.